One sample yielded the 13 T cell receptor beta chains listed below, sequenced in a study of radiotherapy plus CTLA-4 blockade in lung cancer. Clones were sequenced by immunoSEQ multiplex PCR, and TCRdb holds only the in-frame ones, with some missing. The top ten hold about a tenth of the sample, which has tens of thousands of clones, just under 75% seen once. The material was peripheral blood, obtained from a patient treated with radiotherapy plus ipilimumab. These receptors all stem from a human donor with non-small cell lung cancer who had stable disease on radiotherapy plus ipilimumab.

V and J are TRBV10-3 and TRBJ2-5; 7 nucleotides match TRBD1. CDR3 length: 15 amino acids. Germline CDR1 is ENHRY and CDR2 is SYGVKD. Germline trimming cut 4 bases from V and 5 bases from J; bases unmatched to any gene: 10. The CDR3 loop reads CAISAATPRGETQYF. DNA of the CDR3: TGTGCCATCAGTGCCGCGACACCCAGGGGGGAGACCCAGTACTTC.

This chain links TRBV7-6 with TRBJ2-1, with 8 bases aligning to TRBD1. The CDR3 covers 15 residues. Germline V gene sequence: CDR1 SGHVS, CDR2 FNYEAQ. V lost 5 bases and J lost 7; bases outside the gene matches: 10. DNA for the CDR3: TGTGCCAGCAGCACGACAGGGGCGGGTGGGAATGAGCAGTTCTTC. It translates to CASSTTGAGGNEQFF.

The chain recombines TRBV4-1 with TRBJ1-2; D may be TRBD1 (6 bases). Trimming removed 2 bases at V and 4 bases at J, with 17 bases between. CDR1 is MGHRA and CDR2 is YSYEKL in the germline V gene. The CDR3 loop spans 16 amino acids. The DNA for the CDR3 is TGCGCCAGCAGCCAAACTCAAGGACAGACCTTCTATGGCTACACCTTC. This codes for CASSQTQGQTFYGYTF.

This chain connects TRBV5-1 to TRBJ2-1, with 13 bases fitting TRBD2. This CDR3 comprises 15 residues. Germline-derived CDR1 and CDR2 are SGHRS and YFSETQ. Trimming cost V 4 bases and J 10 bases; bases outside gene matches: 8. CDR3 nucleotides: TGCGCCAGCAGCCCCCTACTAGCGGGGGGGGGAGAGCAGTTCTTC. Translating gives CASSPLLAGGGEQFF.

This clone was detected a few times. The chain has TRBV4-3 and TRBJ1-1, with 7 bases aligning to TRBD1. V was pared by 5 bases and J by 4 bases, with 7 bases of the junction left unmatched. The germline CDR1 and CDR2 sequences are LGHNA and YSLEER. CDR3 size: 14 residues. This CDR3 reads CASSYAPGGTEAFF. The CDR3 DNA is TGCGCCAGCAGCTATGCCCCAGGGGGCACTGAAGCTTTCTTT.

The V gene is TRBV10-3, the J gene TRBJ1-4, with 9 bases fitting TRBD1. There are 14 residues in the CDR3. V was pared by 7 bases and J by 8 bases, with 8 bases of the junction left unmatched. Germline CDR1 and CDR2: ENHRY and SYGVKD. CDR3 nucleotide sequence: TGTGCCATCAAAGGGACAGGGCCCCTGGAAAAACTGTTTTTT. This encodes CAIKGTGPLEKLFF.

In DNA form, the CDR3 reads TGTGCCTGGAGTGAGGACAGGGCTAATGAGCAGTTCTTC. Its protein product is CAWSEDRANEQFF. V and J are TRBV30 and TRBJ2-1, with TRBD1 matching 8 bases. Germline V gene sequence: CDR1 GTSNPN, CDR2 SVGIG (reference sequence). The CDR3 is 13 residues long. V was clipped by 1 base and J by 7 bases; unmatched bases: 3.

This chain uses TRBV11-3 with TRBJ2-2; no clear D gene. The germline gives CDR1 SGHNT, CDR2 YENEEA. This CDR3 has 13 amino acids. The CDR3 spells CASGDINAGELFF. For the CDR3, the DNA is TGTGCTTCAGGTGATATTAACGCCGGGGAGCTGTTTTTT.

This clone was counted between two and nine times. The CDR3 here is CSVEDRGGWKGYTF. CDR3 nucleotides: TGCAGCGTTGAAGATCGGGGAGGGTGGAAGGGCTACACCTTC. The rearrangement links TRBV29-1 to TRBJ1-2; D remains ambiguous. The CDR3 is 14 amino acids. CDR1 SQVTM and CDR2 ANQGSEA come from the germline V gene. Trimming left V 0 bases short and J 8 bases short, with 16 bases between.

The CDR3 DNA reads as TGTGCCATCAGAAACGACATTACCTACGAGCAGTACTTC. The encoded protein is CAIRNDITYEQYF. This chain joins TRBV10-3 and TRBJ2-7; D not certain. The V end lost 6 bases, the J end lost 2 bases, and 11 bases lay between the germline ends. CDR1 is ENHRY and CDR2 is SYGVKD in the germline V gene. The CDR3 loop spans 13 amino acids.

The V and J genes are TRBV12-5 and TRBJ2-1, with a weak D call TRBD2 (5 bases). Trimming took 5 bases from V and 6 from J, leaving 14 bases between them. This CDR3 is 14 amino acids long. From germline, CDR1 is LGHNT and CDR2 FRNRAP. Here the CDR3 reads CASGMDCIRNEQFF. The CDR3 nucleotides read TGTGCTAGTGGTATGGACTGCATCCGCAATGAGCAGTTCTTC.

The V gene is TRBV7-9, the J gene TRBJ1-1; the D is unclear. This CDR3 comprises 13 residues. The germline V gene encodes CDR1 SEHNR and CDR2 FQNEAQ (reference sequence). Trimming left V 0 bases short and J 1 base short, with 3 bases between. The CDR3 here is CASSLAGNTEAFF. In DNA, the CDR3 is TGTGCCAGCAGCTTAGCCGGGAACACTGAAGCTTTCTTT.

CDR3 residues: CASSLDPRTGHEQYF. The CDR3 nucleotides are TGTGCCAGCAGCTTAGATCCCCGGACAGGGCACGAGCAGTACTTC. The chain uses TRBV11-3 and TRBJ2-7, with TRBD1 identical over 8 bases. This CDR3 contains 15 residues. Trimming at V came to 0 bases and at J to 5 bases, leaving 6 bases not matched to a gene. The germline V gene encodes CDR1 SGHNT and CDR2 YENEEA.